This T cell receptor beta chain was documented in a study of vaccination effects on CD4 cells after COVID-19. TCRdb keeps only in-frame clones here, not all; method: immunoSEQ multiplex PCR. In the table there are under 80,000 clones, 76% of which are singletons. Regarding the study as a whole: The study found that only 1 of 255 vaccine-induced clones from healthy vaccinees cross-reacted with common cold coronaviruses. Substantial clonal contraction characterized both infection- and vaccine-induced clones late after vaccination.

As for this clone: Its matching antigen is unknown.

The CDR3 is made up of 14 amino acids. Germline V gene lookup returns CDR1 SGHTA and CDR2 FQGNSA. Trimming at V came to 0 bases and at J to 10 bases, leaving 7 bases not matched to a gene. Sequencing was preceded by expansion of antigen-specific CD4+ T cells with viral peptide pools in the ViraFEST assay. Following culture for approximately ten days, CD4+ T cells were isolated. Subjects were given two BNT162b2 or mRNA-1273 vaccine doses. Source: CD4+ T cells from PBMCs cultured with HCoV-OC43 spike peptides, taken after COVID-19 vaccination. Specified subset: HCoV-OC43 spike overlapping peptide pool stimulation. The TCR comes from a human donor who received a COVID-19 vaccine. This chain uses TRBV7-2 with TRBJ2-3; 7 nucleotides match TRBD1. The CDR3 region is CASSLAYSGQSQYF. In nucleotides, the CDR3 is TGTGCCAGCAGCTTAGCGTATTCGGGACAGTCGCAGTATTTT. The full variable domain, in which reference TRBV7-2 and TRBJ2-3 provide the parts outside the CDR3, is GAGVSQSPSNKVTEKGKDVELRCDPISGHTALYWYRQSLGQGLEFLIYFQGNSAPDKSGLPSDRFSAERTGGSVSTLTIQRTQQEDSAVYLCASSLAYSGQSQYFGPGTRLTVL.